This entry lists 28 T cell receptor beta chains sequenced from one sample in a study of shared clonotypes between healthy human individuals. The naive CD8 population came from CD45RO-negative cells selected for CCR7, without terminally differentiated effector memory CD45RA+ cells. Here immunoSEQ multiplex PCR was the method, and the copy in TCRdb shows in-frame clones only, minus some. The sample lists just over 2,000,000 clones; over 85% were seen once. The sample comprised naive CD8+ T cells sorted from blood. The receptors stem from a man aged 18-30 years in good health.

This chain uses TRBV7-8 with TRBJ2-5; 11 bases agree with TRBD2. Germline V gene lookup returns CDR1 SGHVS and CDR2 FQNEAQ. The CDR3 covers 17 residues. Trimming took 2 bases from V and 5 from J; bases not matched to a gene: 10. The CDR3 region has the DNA TGTGCCAGCAGCTTATTCGGGACTAGCGGCCGAGGGGAGACCCAGTACTTC. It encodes CASSLFGTSGRGETQYF.

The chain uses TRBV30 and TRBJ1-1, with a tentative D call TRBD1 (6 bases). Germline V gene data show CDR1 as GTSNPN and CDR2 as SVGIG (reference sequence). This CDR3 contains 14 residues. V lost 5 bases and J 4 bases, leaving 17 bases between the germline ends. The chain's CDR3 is CAWDTVGGRTEAFF. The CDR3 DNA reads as TGTGCCTGGGACACCGTCGGGGGGCGCACTGAAGCTTTCTTT. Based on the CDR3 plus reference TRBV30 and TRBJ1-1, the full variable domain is SQTIHQWPATLVQPVGSPLSLECTVEGTSNPNLYWYRQAAGRGLQLLFYSVGIGQISSEVPQNLSASRPQDRQFILSSKKLLLSDSGFYLCAWDTVGGRTEAFFGQGTRLTVV.

CDR3 protein: CASSDHLAGENTGELFF. The CDR3 DNA follows: TGTGCCAGCAGTGACCACCTAGCGGGAGAAAACACCGGGGAGCTGTTTTTT. The chain carries TRBV6-1 and TRBJ2-2, with TRBD2 matching over 10 bases. Germline CDR1 reads MNHNS; CDR2 reads SASEGT. The CDR3 is 17 residues long. V dropped 3 bases and J dropped 2; count of bases not matched to a gene: 6.

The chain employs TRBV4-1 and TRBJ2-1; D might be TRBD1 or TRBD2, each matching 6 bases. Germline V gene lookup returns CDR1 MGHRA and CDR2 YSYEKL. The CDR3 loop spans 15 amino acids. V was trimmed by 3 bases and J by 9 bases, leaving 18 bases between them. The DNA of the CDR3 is TGCGCCAGCAGCCAGTATACGGGGGCCCCTTTTGAGCAGTTCTTC. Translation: CASSQYTGAPFEQFF.

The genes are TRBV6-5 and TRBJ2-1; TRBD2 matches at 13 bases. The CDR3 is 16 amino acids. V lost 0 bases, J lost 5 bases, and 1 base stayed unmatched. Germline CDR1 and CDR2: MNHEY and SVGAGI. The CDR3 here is CASSYSGTSGNNEQFF. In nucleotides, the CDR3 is TGTGCCAGCAGTTACTCAGGGACTAGCGGGAACAATGAGCAGTTCTTC.

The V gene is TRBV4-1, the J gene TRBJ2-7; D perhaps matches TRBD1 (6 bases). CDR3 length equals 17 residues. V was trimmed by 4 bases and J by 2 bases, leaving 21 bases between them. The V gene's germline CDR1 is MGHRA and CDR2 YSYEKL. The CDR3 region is CASSPYPPGAAPYEQYF. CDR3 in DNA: TGCGCCAGCAGCCCTTACCCACCAGGGGCGGCACCCTACGAGCAGTACTTC.

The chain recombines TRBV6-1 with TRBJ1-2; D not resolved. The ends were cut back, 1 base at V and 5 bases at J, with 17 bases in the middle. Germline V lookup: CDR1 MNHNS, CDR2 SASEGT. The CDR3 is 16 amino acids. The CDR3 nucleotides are TGTGCCAGCAGTGAAGGTGGGTTAATGAGGCGGTATGGCTACACCTTC. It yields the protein CASSEGGLMRRYGYTF.

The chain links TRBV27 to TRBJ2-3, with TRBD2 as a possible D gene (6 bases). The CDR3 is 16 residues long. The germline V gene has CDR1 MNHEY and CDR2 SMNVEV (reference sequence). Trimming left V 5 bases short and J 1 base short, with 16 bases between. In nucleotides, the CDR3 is TGTGCCAGCAGTCCTCTAGCGCCCGGTGGCACAGATACGCAGTATTTT. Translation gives CASSPLAPGGTDTQYF.

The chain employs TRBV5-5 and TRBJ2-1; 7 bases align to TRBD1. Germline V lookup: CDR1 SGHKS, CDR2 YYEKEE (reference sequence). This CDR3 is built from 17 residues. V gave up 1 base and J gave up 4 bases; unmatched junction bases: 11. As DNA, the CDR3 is TGTGCCAGCAGCTTGAAAGGGGGCACGCTTTTTTACAATGAGCAGTTCTTC. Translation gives CASSLKGGTLFYNEQFF.

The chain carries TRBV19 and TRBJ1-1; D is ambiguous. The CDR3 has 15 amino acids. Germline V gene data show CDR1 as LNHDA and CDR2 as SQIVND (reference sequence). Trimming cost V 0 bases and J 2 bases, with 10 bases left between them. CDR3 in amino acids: CASSIDLRVNTEAFF. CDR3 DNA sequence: TGTGCCAGTAGTATAGATCTTCGGGTCAACACTGAAGCTTTCTTT.

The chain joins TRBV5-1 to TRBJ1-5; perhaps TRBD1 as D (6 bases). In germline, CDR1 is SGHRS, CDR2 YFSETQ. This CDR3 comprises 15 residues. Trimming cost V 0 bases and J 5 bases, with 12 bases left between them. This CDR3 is CASSLEQGQDQPQHF. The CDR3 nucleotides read TGCGCCAGCAGCTTGGAACAGGGCCAGGATCAGCCCCAGCATTTT.

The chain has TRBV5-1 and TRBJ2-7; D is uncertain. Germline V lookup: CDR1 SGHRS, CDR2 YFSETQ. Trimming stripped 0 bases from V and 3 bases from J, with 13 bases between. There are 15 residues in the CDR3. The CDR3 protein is CASSLADGPIYEQYF. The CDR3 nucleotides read TGCGCCAGCAGCTTGGCCGACGGGCCGATCTACGAGCAGTACTTC.

DNA for the CDR3: TGTGCCAGCAGTGATATGTACCAAGAGACCCAGTACTTC. Translation: CASSDMYQETQYF. The chain combines TRBV9 with TRBJ2-5; D is ambiguous. Trimming took off 5 bases at V and 0 bases at J, with 8 bases between the two ends. Looked up from germline, CDR1 is SGDLS and CDR2 is YYNGEE. This CDR3 contains 13 residues.

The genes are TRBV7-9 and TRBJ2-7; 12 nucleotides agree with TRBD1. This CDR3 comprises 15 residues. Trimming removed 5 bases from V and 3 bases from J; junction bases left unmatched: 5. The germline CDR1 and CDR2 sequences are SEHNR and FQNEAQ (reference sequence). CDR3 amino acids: CASSPGTGGVYEQYF. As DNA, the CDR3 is TGTGCCAGCAGCCCAGGGACAGGGGGCGTCTACGAGCAGTACTTC.

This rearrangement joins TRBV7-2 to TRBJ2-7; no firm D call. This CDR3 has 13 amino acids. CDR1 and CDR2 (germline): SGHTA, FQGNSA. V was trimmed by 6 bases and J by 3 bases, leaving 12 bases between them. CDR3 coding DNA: TGTGCCAGCAGTCCAGGACGGCACTACGAGCAGTACTTC. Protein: CASSPGRHYEQYF. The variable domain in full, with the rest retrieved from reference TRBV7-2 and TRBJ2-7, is GAGVSQSPSNKVTEKGKDVELRCDPISGHTALYWYRQSLGQGLEFLIYFQGNSAPDKSGLPSDRFSAERTGGSVSTLTIQRTQQEDSAVYLCASSPGRHYEQYFGPGTRLTVT.

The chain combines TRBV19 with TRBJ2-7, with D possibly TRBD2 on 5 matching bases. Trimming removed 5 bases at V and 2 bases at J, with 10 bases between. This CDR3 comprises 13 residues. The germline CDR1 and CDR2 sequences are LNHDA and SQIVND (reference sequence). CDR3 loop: CASSWTPTYEQYF. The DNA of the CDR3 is TGTGCCAGTAGTTGGACTCCTACCTACGAGCAGTACTTC.

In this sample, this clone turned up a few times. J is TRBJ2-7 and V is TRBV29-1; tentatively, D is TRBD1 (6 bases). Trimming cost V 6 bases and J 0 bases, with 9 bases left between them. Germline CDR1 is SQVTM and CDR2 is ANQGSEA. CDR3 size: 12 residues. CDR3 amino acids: CSVWDTSYEQYF. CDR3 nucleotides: TGCAGCGTATGGGACACCTCCTACGAGCAGTACTTC.

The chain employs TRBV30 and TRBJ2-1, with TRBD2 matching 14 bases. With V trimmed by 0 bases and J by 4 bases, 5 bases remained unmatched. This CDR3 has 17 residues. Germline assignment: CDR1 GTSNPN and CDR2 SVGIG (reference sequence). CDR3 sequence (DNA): TGTGCCTGGAGTGTGGGACTAGCGGGGGAATCTTACAATGAGCAGTTCTTC. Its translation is CAWSVGLAGESYNEQFF. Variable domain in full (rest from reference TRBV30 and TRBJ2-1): SQTIHQWPATLVQPVGSPLSLECTVEGTSNPNLYWYRQAAGRGLQLLFYSVGIGQISSEVPQNLSASRPQDRQFILSSKKLLLSDSGFYLCAWSVGLAGESYNEQFFGPGTRLTVL.

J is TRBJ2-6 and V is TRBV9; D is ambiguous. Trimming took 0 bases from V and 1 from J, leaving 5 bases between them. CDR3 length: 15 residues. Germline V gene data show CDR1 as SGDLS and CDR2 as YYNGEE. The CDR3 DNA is TGTGCCAGCAGCGTAGACACTTCTGGGGCCAACGTCCTGACTTTC. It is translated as CASSVDTSGANVLTF.

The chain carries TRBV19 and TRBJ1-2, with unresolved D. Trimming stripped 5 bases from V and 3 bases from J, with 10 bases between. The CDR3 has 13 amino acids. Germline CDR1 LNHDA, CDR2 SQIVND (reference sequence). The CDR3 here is CASSPSRDYGYTF. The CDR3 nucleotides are TGTGCCAGTAGTCCATCTCGAGACTATGGCTACACCTTC.

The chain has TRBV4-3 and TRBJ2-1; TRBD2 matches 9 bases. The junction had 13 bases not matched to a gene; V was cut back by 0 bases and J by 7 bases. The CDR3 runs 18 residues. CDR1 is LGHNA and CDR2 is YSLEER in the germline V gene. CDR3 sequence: CASSQDNLWREGRNEQFF. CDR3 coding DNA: TGCGCCAGCAGCCAAGATAATTTATGGCGGGAGGGTCGAAATGAGCAGTTCTTC.

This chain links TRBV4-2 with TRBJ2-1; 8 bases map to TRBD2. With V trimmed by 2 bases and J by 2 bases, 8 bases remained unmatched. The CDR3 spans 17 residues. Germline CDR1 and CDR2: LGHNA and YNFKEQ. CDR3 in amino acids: CASSQFLAGLAYNEQFF. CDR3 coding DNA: TGTGCCAGCAGCCAATTCCTAGCGGGTTTAGCCTACAATGAGCAGTTCTTC.

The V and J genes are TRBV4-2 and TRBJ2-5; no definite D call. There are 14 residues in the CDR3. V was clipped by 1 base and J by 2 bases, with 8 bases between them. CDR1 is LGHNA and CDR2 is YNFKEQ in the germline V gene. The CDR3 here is CASSQAQRQETQYF. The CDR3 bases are TGTGCCAGCAGCCAAGCCCAGAGACAAGAGACCCAGTACTTC.

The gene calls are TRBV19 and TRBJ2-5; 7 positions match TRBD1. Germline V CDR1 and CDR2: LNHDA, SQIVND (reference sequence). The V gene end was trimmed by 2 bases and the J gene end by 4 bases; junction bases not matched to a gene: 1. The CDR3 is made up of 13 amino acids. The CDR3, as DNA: TGTGCCAGTAGTATATGGACAGGAGAGACCCAGTACTTC. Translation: CASSIWTGETQYF.

The CDR3 DNA follows: TGTGCCAGCAGCTTAACAGGGTTTGGACCGAACACTGAAGCTTTCTTT. Protein: CASSLTGFGPNTEAFF. The gene calls are TRBV7-3 and TRBJ1-1, with D unresolved. Trimming cost V 0 bases and J 1 base, with 12 bases left between them. The germline V gene encodes CDR1 SGHTA and CDR2 FQGTGA. The CDR3 is made up of 16 amino acids.

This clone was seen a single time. This CDR3 is CASSQDVTGNTIYF. CDR3 bases: TGCGCCAGCAGCCAAGATGTGACGGGAAACACCATATATTTT. The V gene is TRBV4-1, the J gene TRBJ1-3, with unresolved D. Trimming stripped 0 bases from V and 4 bases from J, with 7 bases between. The CDR3 has 14 amino acids. Germline loops: CDR1 MGHRA, CDR2 YSYEKL.

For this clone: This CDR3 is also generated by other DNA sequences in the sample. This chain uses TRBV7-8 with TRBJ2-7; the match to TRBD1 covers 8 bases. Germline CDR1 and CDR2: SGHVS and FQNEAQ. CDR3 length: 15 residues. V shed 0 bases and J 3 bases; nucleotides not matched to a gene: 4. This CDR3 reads CASSLAQGARYEQYF. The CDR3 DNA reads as TGTGCCAGCAGCTTAGCCCAGGGGGCGCGCTACGAGCAGTACTTC.

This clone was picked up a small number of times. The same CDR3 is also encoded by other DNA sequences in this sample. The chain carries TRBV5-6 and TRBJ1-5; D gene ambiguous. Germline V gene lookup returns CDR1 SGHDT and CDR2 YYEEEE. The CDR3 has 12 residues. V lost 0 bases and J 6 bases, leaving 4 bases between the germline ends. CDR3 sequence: CASSLGFQPQHF. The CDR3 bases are TGTGCCAGCAGCTTGGGGTTTCAGCCCCAGCATTTT.